This is a list of T cell receptor beta chains from one sample in a study of OX40 agonist ivuxolimab in advanced cancers. The repertoire was sequenced with immunoSEQ multiplex PCR; TCRdb's copy has only in-frame clones and lacks some. The repertoire holds about 83,000 clones, about 88% seen once, with about 7% in the top ten. The sequenced sample was CD4+ or CD8+ T cells sorted from blood, obtained in a trial of the OX40 agonist ivuxolimab. The receptors here all came from an adult with an advanced solid tumor such as melanoma, head and neck, liver or kidney cancer. Both conserved end residues are trimmed from each CDR3.

v_call: TRBV2; cdr3_length: 12; j_call: TRBJ1-4; cdr3_aa: ATLTDRGYEKLF
v_call: TRBV6-4; cdr3_length: 14; j_call: TRBJ2-1; cdr3_aa: ASSDFRQGADNEQF
v_call: TRBV5-6; cdr3_length: 12; j_call: TRBJ2-3; cdr3_aa: ASSLGTPTDTQY
v_call: TRBV18; cdr3_length: 12; j_call: TRBJ2-5; cdr3_aa: ASSHGTGEETQY
v_call: TRBV5-8; cdr3_length: 14; j_call: TRBJ1-5; cdr3_aa: ASNMGGLTTHQPQH
v_call: TRBV7-9; cdr3_length: 11; j_call: TRBJ2-5; cdr3_aa: ASSLPPQETQY
v_call: TRBV7-2; cdr3_length: 14; j_call: TRBJ1-3; cdr3_aa: ASSFWPGGSGNTIY
v_call: TRBV5-4; cdr3_length: 13; j_call: TRBJ2-5; cdr3_aa: ASSLAMGGWETQY
v_call: TRBV11-2; cdr3_length: 13; j_call: TRBJ1-2; cdr3_aa: ASSLEWNSGYGYT
v_call: TRBV5-6; cdr3_length: 11; j_call: TRBJ1-2; cdr3_aa: ASTLQGVHGYT
v_call: TRBV6-6; cdr3_length: 13; j_call: TRBJ2-2; cdr3_aa: ASSYIPGDGGELF
v_call: TRBV14; cdr3_length: 17; j_call: TRBJ2-3; cdr3_aa: ASSQALEGLAGVTDTQY
v_call: TRBV7-9; cdr3_length: 13; j_call: TRBJ2-3; cdr3_aa: ASSLARGVADTQY
v_call: TRBV18; cdr3_length: 14; j_call: TRBJ1-1; cdr3_aa: ASSPNPGPENTEAF
v_call: TRBV7-9; cdr3_length: 9; j_call: TRBJ1-2; cdr3_aa: ASEGLDGYT
v_call: TRBV2; cdr3_length: 10; j_call: TRBJ1-2; cdr3_aa: ASSDGLDGYT
v_call: TRBV9; cdr3_length: 13; j_call: TRBJ1-2; cdr3_aa: ASSVASQGILPYT
v_call: TRBV30; cdr3_length: 14; j_call: TRBJ2-2; cdr3_aa: AWSVERVPNTGELF
v_call: TRBV27; cdr3_length: 12; j_call: .; cdr3_aa: ASSFSGEIYEQY
v_call: TRBV5-6; cdr3_length: 10; j_call: TRBJ1-1; cdr3_aa: ASSFDDTEAF
v_call: TRBV21-1; cdr3_length: 12; j_call: TRBJ1-6; cdr3_aa: ASSKATANSPLH
v_call: TRBV18; cdr3_length: 16; j_call: TRBJ2-3; cdr3_aa: ASSPDGRLAGPTDTQY
v_call: TRBV6-7; cdr3_length: 17; j_call: TRBJ2-5; cdr3_aa: ASSYSLGAHGTGQETQY
v_call: TRBV6-6; cdr3_length: 12; j_call: TRBJ1-5; cdr3_aa: ASHPTGGSQPQH
v_call: TRBV16; cdr3_length: 11; j_call: TRBJ1-1; cdr3_aa: ASSHSGRAEAF
v_call: TRBV7-8; cdr3_length: 14; j_call: TRBJ2-7; cdr3_aa: ASRPTGLAGPNEQY
v_call: TRBV2; cdr3_length: 12; j_call: TRBJ1-1; cdr3_aa: ASRQGGVNTEAF
v_call: TRBV7-9; cdr3_length: 10; j_call: TRBJ2-2; cdr3_aa: ASSYQTEELF
v_call: TRBV7-2; cdr3_length: 16; j_call: TRBJ2-1; cdr3_aa: ASSFTSGGAVIYNEQF
v_call: TRBV7-9; cdr3_length: 14; j_call: TRBJ2-3; cdr3_aa: ASLPTYGTGSYTQY
v_call: TRBV19; cdr3_length: 13; j_call: TRBJ1-5; cdr3_aa: ASSKMTGLNQPQH
v_call: TRBV5-1; cdr3_length: 15; j_call: TRBJ1-2; cdr3_aa: ASSLGPGTGISGGYT
v_call: TRBV7-9; cdr3_length: 12; j_call: TRBJ1-4; cdr3_aa: ASSLQGQNEKLF
v_call: TRBV4-3; cdr3_length: 17; j_call: TRBJ2-7; cdr3_aa: ASSQGGTGRIWDSYEQY